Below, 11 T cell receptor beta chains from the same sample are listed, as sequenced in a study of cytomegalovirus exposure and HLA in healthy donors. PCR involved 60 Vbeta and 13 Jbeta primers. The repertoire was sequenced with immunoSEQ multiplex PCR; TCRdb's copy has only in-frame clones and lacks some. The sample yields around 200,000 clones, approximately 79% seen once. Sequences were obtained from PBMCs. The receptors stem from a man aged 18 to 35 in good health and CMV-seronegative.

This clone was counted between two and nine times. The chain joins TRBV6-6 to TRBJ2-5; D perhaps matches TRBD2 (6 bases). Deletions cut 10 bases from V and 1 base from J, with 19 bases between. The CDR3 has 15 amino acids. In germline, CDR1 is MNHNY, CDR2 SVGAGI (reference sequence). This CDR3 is CATTAPGGSQETQYF. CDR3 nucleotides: TGTGCCACCACCGCACCTGGGGGGAGCCAAGAGACCCAGTACTTC.

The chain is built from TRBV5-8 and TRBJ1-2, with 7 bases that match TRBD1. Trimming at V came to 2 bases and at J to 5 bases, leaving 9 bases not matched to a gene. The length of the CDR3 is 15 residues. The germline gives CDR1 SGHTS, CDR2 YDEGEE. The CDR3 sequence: CASSLTTGVEYGYTF. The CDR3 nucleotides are TGTGCCAGCAGCTTAACCACAGGGGTCGAATATGGCTACACCTTC. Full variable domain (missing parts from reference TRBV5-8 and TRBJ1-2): EAGVTQSPTHLIKTRGQQATLRCSPISGHTSVYWYQQALGLGLQFLLWYDEGEERNRGNFPPRFSGRQFPNYSSELNVNALELEDSALYLCASSLTTGVEYGYTFGSGTRLTVV.

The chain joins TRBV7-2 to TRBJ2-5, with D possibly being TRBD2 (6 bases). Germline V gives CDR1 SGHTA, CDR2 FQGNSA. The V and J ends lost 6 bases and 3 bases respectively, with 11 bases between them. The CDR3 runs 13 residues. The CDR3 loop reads CASRLAPEETQYF. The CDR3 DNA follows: TGTGCCAGCAGACTAGCCCCGGAAGAGACCCAGTACTTC.

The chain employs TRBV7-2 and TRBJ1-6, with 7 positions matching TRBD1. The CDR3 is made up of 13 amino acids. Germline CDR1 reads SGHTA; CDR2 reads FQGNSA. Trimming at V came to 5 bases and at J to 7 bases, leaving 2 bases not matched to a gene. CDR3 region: CASSTGENSPLHF. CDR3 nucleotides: TGTGCCAGCAGCACAGGGGAGAATTCACCCCTCCACTTT.

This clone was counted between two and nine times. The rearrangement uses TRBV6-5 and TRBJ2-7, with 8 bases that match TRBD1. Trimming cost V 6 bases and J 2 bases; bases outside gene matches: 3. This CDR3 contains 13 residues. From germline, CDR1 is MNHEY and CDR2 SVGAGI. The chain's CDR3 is CASRSDRAYEQYF. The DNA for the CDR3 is TGTGCCAGCAGATCGGACAGGGCCTACGAGCAGTACTTC.

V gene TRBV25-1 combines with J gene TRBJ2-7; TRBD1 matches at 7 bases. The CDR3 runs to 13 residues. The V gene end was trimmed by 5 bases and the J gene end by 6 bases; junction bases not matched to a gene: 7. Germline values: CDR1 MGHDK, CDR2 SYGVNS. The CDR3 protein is CASSPSTGVEQYF. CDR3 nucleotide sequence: TGTGCCAGCAGTCCATCTACAGGGGTCGAGCAGTACTTC.

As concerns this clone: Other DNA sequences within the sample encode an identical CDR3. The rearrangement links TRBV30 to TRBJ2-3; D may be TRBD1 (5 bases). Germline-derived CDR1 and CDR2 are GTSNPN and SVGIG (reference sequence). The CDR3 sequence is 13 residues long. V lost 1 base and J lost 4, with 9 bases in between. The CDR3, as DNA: TGTGCCTGGAGTGAAACAGGCCCAGATACGCAGTATTTT. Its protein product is CAWSETGPDTQYF.

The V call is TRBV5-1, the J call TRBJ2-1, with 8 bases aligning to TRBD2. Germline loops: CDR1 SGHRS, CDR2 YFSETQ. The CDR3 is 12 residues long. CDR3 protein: CASGGPHNEQFF. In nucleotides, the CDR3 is TGCGCTTCGGGGGGGCCTCACAATGAGCAGTTCTTC.

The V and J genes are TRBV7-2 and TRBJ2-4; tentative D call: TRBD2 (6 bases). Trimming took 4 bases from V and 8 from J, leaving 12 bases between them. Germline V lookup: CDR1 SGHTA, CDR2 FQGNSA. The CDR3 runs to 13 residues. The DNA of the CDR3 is TGTGCCAGCAGCTACTGGGGGGAAGACATTCAGTACTTC. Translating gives CASSYWGEDIQYF.

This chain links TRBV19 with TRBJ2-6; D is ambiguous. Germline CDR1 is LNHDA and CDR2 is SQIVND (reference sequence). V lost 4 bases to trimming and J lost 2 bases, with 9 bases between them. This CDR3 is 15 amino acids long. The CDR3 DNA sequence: TGTGCCAGTAGTACAGACCCGGCTGGGGCCAACGTCCTGACTTTC. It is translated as CASSTDPAGANVLTF.

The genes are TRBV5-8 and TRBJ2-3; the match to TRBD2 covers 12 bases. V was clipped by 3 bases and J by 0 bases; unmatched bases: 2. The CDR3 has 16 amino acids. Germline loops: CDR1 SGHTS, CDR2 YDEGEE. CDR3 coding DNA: TGTGCCAGCAGCTCAACTAGCGGGGGGAGCACAGATACGCAGTATTTT. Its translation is CASSSTSGGSTDTQYF.